This paragraph reports one TCR beta chain. The table came from immunoSEQ multiplex PCR; TCRdb's copy has only in-frame clones and leaves some out. The sample comprises around 78,000 clones, 90% to 95% of which are singletons, and roughly 2.5% rests with the top ten. The ends were cut back, 11 bases at V and 7 bases at J, with 15 bases in the middle. This CDR3 spans 13 amino acids. Germline CDR1 WNHNN, CDR2 SYGVQD (reference sequence). This record belongs to a study of T cell changes during pregnancy in multiple sclerosis. The V and J genes are TRBV10-1 and TRBJ1-6; D may be TRBD1 (6 bases). The TCR comes from a female donor with multiple sclerosis, enrolled in a pregnancy study. Here the sequenced sample was peripheral blood, taken in the second trimester of pregnancy. The CDR3 here is CADRFSTNSPLHF. The CDR3 nucleotides are TGCGCCGACAGGTTTAGCACGAATTCACCCCTCCACTTT.